The 22 T cell receptor beta chains in this list originate from one sample, sequenced in a study of graft-versus-host responses after intestinal transplantation. Assay: immunoSEQ multiplex PCR; the TCRdb copy retains only in-frame clones and omits some. The data show about 26,000 clones, more than 75% seen once. Their cognate antigens are unknown. The specimen was unstimulated CD4+ T cells sorted from spleen or lymph node cells, collected before intestinal transplant. These receptors were taken from a human donor who received an intestinal transplant.

The CDR3 DNA reads TGTGCCAGCTCACCACGGACAGGGGATGGCTACACCTTC. Protein: CASSPRTGDGYTF. V usage is TRBV18 and J usage is TRBJ1-2, with TRBD1 matching 9 bases. The V gene's germline CDR1 is KGHSH and CDR2 LQKENI. Unmatched junction bases numbered 0, after V lost 1 base and J lost 6 bases. The length of the CDR3 is 13 residues.

V gene TRBV29-1 combines with J gene TRBJ2-7; unclear D gene. Germline CDR1 is SQVTM and CDR2 is ANQGSEA. The CDR3 runs to 12 residues. V was clipped by 4 bases and J by 2 bases, with 9 bases between them. As DNA, the CDR3 is TGCAGCGTTGCAGGCAGTACCTACGAGCAGTACTTC. As protein: CSVAGSTYEQYF.

This clone has just a few counts. This chain uses TRBV6-5 with TRBJ1-2; 11 bases are a match to TRBD1. The V gene's germline CDR1 is MNHEY and CDR2 SVGAGI. V gave up 2 bases and J gave up 4 bases; unmatched junction bases: 6. The CDR3 is 16 amino acids. The CDR3, as DNA: TGTGCCAGCAGTTACGGACAGGGGGCGCGTTTCTATGGCTACACCTTC. This codes for CASSYGQGARFYGYTF.

Only one count was recorded for this clone. The chain combines TRBV30 with TRBJ1-2; no reliable D call. Germline V lookup: CDR1 GTSNPN, CDR2 SVGIG (reference sequence). This CDR3 is 12 amino acids long. V lost 1 base to trimming and J lost 2 bases, with 5 bases between them. DNA for the CDR3: TGTGCCTGGAGTGACACGAACTATGGCTACACCTTC. Residues: CAWSDTNYGYTF.

There are a few counts of this clone. This chain connects TRBV19 to TRBJ1-5; D is unresolved. Trimming left V 2 bases short and J 2 bases short, with 7 bases between. Germline loops: CDR1 LNHDA, CDR2 SQIVND (reference sequence). This CDR3 spans 14 amino acids. CDR3: CASSIRRGNQPQHF. The CDR3 DNA sequence: TGTGCCAGTAGTATAAGGAGGGGCAATCAGCCCCAGCATTTT.

The rearrangement uses TRBV6-5 and TRBJ1-4, with no clear D. Trimming removed 5 bases from V and 5 bases from J, with 12 bases in between. The CDR3 length is 14 residues. CDR1 is MNHEY and CDR2 is SVGAGI in the germline V gene. In nucleotides, the CDR3 is TGTGCCAGCAGTCCCTCGGGGTTGAATGAAAAACTGTTTTTT. Translating it yields CASSPSGLNEKLFF.

J is TRBJ2-2 and V is TRBV5-4; D could derive from TRBD1 or TRBD2 (6 bases each). This CDR3 has 13 residues. CDR1 and CDR2 from the germline V gene are SGHNT and YYREEE (reference sequence). V lost 4 bases to trimming and J lost 5 bases, with 9 bases between them. The chain's CDR3 is CASSPGATGELFF. The CDR3, as DNA: TGTGCCAGCAGCCCGGGGGCAACCGGGGAGCTGTTTTTT.

The rearrangement links TRBV4-1 to TRBJ2-7; perhaps TRBD1 as D (5 bases). The CDR3 covers 14 residues. Looked up from germline, CDR1 is MGHRA and CDR2 is YSYEKL. Trimming cost V 1 base and J 0 bases, with 7 bases left between them. CDR3: CASSQGTNSYEQYF. In DNA form, the CDR3 reads TGCGCCAGCAGCCAAGGGACAAACTCCTACGAGCAGTACTTC.

V usage is TRBV5-1 and J usage is TRBJ1-2; D unresolved. CDR1 is SGHRS, CDR2 YFSETQ, per germline. Trimming removed 0 bases at V and 1 base at J, with 13 bases between. The CDR3 loop spans 16 amino acids. The CDR3 DNA reads TGCGCCAGCAGCTTGGATGGCAGCCGCATTAACTATGGCTACACCTTC. Encoded protein: CASSLDGSRINYGYTF.

V gene TRBV15 combines with J gene TRBJ1-3; unclear D gene. V shed 1 base and J shed 0 bases, with 7 bases lying between them. The CDR3 contains 15 residues. CDR1 LNHNV and CDR2 YYDKDF come from the germline V gene (reference sequence). The CDR3 sequence is CATSRGLGSGNTIYF. DNA for the CDR3: TGTGCCACCAGCAGAGGCTTGGGCTCTGGAAACACCATATATTTT.

CDR3 amino acids: CASSRTGSSYEQYF. In DNA, the CDR3 is TGTGCCAGCTCCCGGACGGGGAGCTCCTACGAGCAGTACTTC. The J gene is TRBJ2-7, the V gene TRBV6-5; possibly TRBD2 for D (5 bases). The length of the CDR3 is 14 residues. V was clipped by 8 bases and J by 0 bases, with 14 bases between them. The germline V gene encodes CDR1 MNHEY and CDR2 SVGAGI.

The V gene is TRBV5-1, the J gene TRBJ2-2; D is undetermined. This CDR3 is 14 amino acids long. V gave up 4 bases and J gave up 4 bases, with 11 bases separating them. Looked up from germline, CDR1 is SGHRS and CDR2 is YFSETQ. The CDR3 DNA reads TGCGCCAGCAGCCCAAGGACGGGCACCGGGGAGCTGTTTTTT. It translates to CASSPRTGTGELFF.

The chain recombines TRBV6-1 with TRBJ1-6; TRBD1 is a possible D gene (6 bases). Trimming left V 8 bases short and J 10 bases short, with 15 bases between. The CDR3 runs 13 residues. Germline-derived CDR1 and CDR2 are MNHNS and SASEGT. CDR3 coding DNA: TGTGCCAGCTTTCGGGGGCCTGGGTCACCCCTCCACTTT. Amino acids: CASFRGPGSPLHF.

This chain connects TRBV5-1 to TRBJ2-5, with D unclear. Germline V lookup: CDR1 SGHRS, CDR2 YFSETQ. Trimming left V 4 bases short and J 2 bases short, with 15 bases between. The CDR3 spans 15 residues. CDR3 in DNA: TGCGCCAGCAGCGGTAATCTGGCGGAACAAGAGACCCAGTACTTC. Its translation is CASSGNLAEQETQYF.

The V call is TRBV30, the J call TRBJ1-2; D gene unclear. The CDR3 length is 9 residues. V was trimmed by 5 bases and J by 8 bases, leaving 6 bases between them. In germline, CDR1 is GTSNPN, CDR2 SVGIG (reference sequence). The CDR3 DNA reads TGTGCCTGGGGAGGCGGCTACACCTTC. Translated, it gives CAWGGGYTF. The whole variable domain, filled in from reference TRBV30 and TRBJ1-2, reads SQTIHQWPATLVQPVGSPLSLECTVEGTSNPNLYWYRQAAGRGLQLLFYSVGIGQISSEVPQNLSASRPQDRQFILSSKKLLLSDSGFYLCAWGGGYTFGSGTRLTVV.

The rearrangement links TRBV4-1 to TRBJ1-1; 7 bases align to TRBD1. The CDR3 is made up of 17 amino acids. J was trimmed by 1 base and V by 0 bases; bases with no gene match: 8. CDR1 MGHRA and CDR2 YSYEKL come from the germline V gene. The CDR3 reads CASSQDLGGAGNTEAFF. CDR3 nucleotides: TGCGCCAGCAGCCAAGATTTAGGGGGCGCGGGGAACACTGAAGCTTTCTTT.

The J gene is TRBJ2-1, the V gene TRBV14, with TRBD1 identical over 9 bases. J lost 3 bases, V lost 8 bases, and 8 bases had no gene match. The germline gives CDR1 SGHDN, CDR2 FVKESK. This CDR3 is 15 amino acids long. The CDR3 region has the DNA TGTGCCAGCCGACCGGGACAGGGAAACTACAATGAGCAGTTCTTC. Its protein product is CASRPGQGNYNEQFF.

V gene TRBV27 combines with J gene TRBJ2-3; D unclear. CDR3 length: 15 residues. In germline, CDR1 is MNHEY, CDR2 SMNVEV (reference sequence). The V gene lost 2 bases and the J gene lost 2 bases, with 11 bases spanning the gap. CDR3 amino acids: CASSLGEVNTDTQYF. For the CDR3, the DNA is TGTGCCAGCAGTTTAGGGGAAGTGAACACAGATACGCAGTATTTT.

The rearrangement uses TRBV7-9 and TRBJ1-5; no reliable D call. Germline loops: CDR1 SEHNR, CDR2 FQNEAQ (reference sequence). The CDR3 totals 12 residues. V was clipped by 2 bases and J by 5 bases, with 4 bases between them. The CDR3 region is CASSLNYQPQHF. For the CDR3, the DNA is TGTGCCAGCAGCTTAAATTATCAGCCCCAGCATTTT.

This sequence joins TRBV5-1 and TRBJ1-6; a possible D gene is TRBD1 (5 bases). V shed 4 bases and J shed 10 bases, with 18 bases lying between them. Germline CDR1 reads SGHRS; CDR2 reads YFSETQ. The CDR3 length is 15 residues. This CDR3 reads CASSPGPGLGSPLHF. The CDR3 DNA is TGCGCCAGCAGCCCGGGGCCAGGGCTTGGGTCACCCCTCCACTTT.

This rearrangement joins TRBV29-1 to TRBJ2-3; 10 positions agree with TRBD2. The CDR3 totals 16 residues. Germline V gene lookup returns CDR1 SQVTM and CDR2 ANQGSEA. V dropped 5 bases and J dropped 2; count of bases not matched to a gene: 10. This chain's CDR3 is CSVLGLAQTNTDTQYF. The CDR3 DNA follows: TGCAGCGTTTTGGGACTAGCGCAGACTAACACAGATACGCAGTATTTT.

The V and J genes are TRBV27 and TRBJ2-1, with 13 bases that match TRBD2. The germline V gene encodes CDR1 MNHEY and CDR2 SMNVEV (reference sequence). This CDR3 is built from 20 residues. V lost 5 bases to trimming and J lost 0 bases; unmatched junction nucleotides: 13. CDR3 DNA sequence: TGTGCCAGCAGTACAACCGGGACTAGCGGGATTCAGAGCTCCTACAATGAGCAGTTCTTC. Protein sequence: CASSTTGTSGIQSSYNEQFF.